One and the same sample provided the 14 T cell receptor beta chains below, sequenced in a study of B cell selection in AIRE deficiency. CD4+CD127+ cells were sorted as the conventional CD4 T cells. Method: immunoSEQ multiplex PCR; TCRdb's copy keeps in-frame clones and lacks some. The data show about 25,000 clones, approximately 96% seen once. The sequenced material came from CD4+CD127+ conventional T cells sorted from PBMCs. All receptors come from a human donor in good health.

This sequence joins TRBV18 and TRBJ1-2, with D possibly being TRBD1 (6 bases). The CDR3 runs 13 residues. Germline V CDR1 and CDR2: KGHSH, LQKENI. V lost 6 bases and J 8 bases, leaving 16 bases between the germline ends. CDR3 in DNA: TGTGCCAGCTCCCCGATGGGGGCCCGGGGCTACACCTTC. Protein product: CASSPMGARGYTF. Combining the CDR3 with reference TRBV18 and TRBJ1-2 gives the whole variable domain NAGVMQNPRHLVRRRGQEARLRCSPMKGHSHVYWYRQLPEEGLKFMVYLQKENIIDESGMPKERFSAEFPKEGPSILRIQQVVRGDSAAYFCASSPMGARGYTFGSGTRLTVV.

The chain is built from TRBV19 and TRBJ2-7; TRBD1 matches 7 bases. There are 14 residues in the CDR3. CDR1 and CDR2 from the germline V gene are LNHDA and SQIVND (reference sequence). V dropped 6 bases and J dropped 4; count of bases not matched to a gene: 9. Here the CDR3 reads CASRGQGDLYEQYF. In nucleotides, the CDR3 is TGTGCCAGTAGAGGGCAGGGGGACCTATACGAGCAGTACTTC. The full variable domain, its missing parts supplied by reference TRBV19 and TRBJ2-7, is DGGITQSPKYLFRKEGQNVTLSCEQNLNHDAMYWYRQDPGQGLRLIYYSQIVNDFQKGDIAEGYSVSREKKESFPLTVTSAQKNPTAFYLCASRGQGDLYEQYFGPGTRLTVT.

This clone was counted once. The chain has TRBV28 and TRBJ2-7; D is unclear. V was cut by 7 bases and J by 0 bases, with 16 bases left in between. The CDR3 totals 15 residues. The V gene's germline CDR1 is MDHEN and CDR2 SYDVKM. CDR3 residues: CASILTGSSSYEQYF. DNA of the CDR3: TGTGCCAGCATCCTTACGGGTTCTAGCTCCTACGAGCAGTACTTC.

CDR3 loop: CASSLAVLSKYNEQFF. CDR3 sequence (DNA): TGTGCCAGCAGCTTGGCGGTTTTGTCTAAATACAATGAGCAGTTCTTC. This chain links TRBV5-8 with TRBJ2-1; D gene unclear. The V and J ends lost 0 bases and 4 bases respectively, with 14 bases between them. Per germline, CDR1 SGHTS and CDR2 YDEGEE. CDR3 length: 16 residues.

This chain uses TRBV5-6 with TRBJ2-3; D gene ambiguous. V dropped 4 bases and J dropped 1 base, with 13 bases sitting between them. Per the germline V gene, CDR1 is SGHDT and CDR2 is YYEEEE. This CDR3 comprises 15 residues. The CDR3 DNA sequence: TGTGCCAGCAGCCCGACCTTGATCGGCACAGATACGCAGTATTTT. Amino acid sequence: CASSPTLIGTDTQYF.

The J gene is TRBJ1-5, the V gene TRBV11-2; D is uncertain. Trimming cost V 6 bases and J 6 bases, with 18 bases left between them. Germline values: CDR1 SGHAT, CDR2 FQNNGV. This CDR3 is built from 15 residues. CDR3 sequence reads: CASRSPVRGSQPQHF. The CDR3 DNA is TGTGCCAGCAGAAGCCCGGTGCGGGGATCTCAGCCCCAGCATTTT.

The rearrangement links TRBV6-6 to TRBJ1-2; D might be TRBD1 (5 bases). V lost 6 bases to trimming and J lost 8 bases, with 16 bases between them. Germline loops: CDR1 MNHNY, CDR2 SVGAGI (reference sequence). The CDR3 has 13 amino acids. Here the CDR3 reads CASSSSGRLGYTF. CDR3 DNA: TGTGCCAGCAGCTCCTCAGGGAGGTTAGGCTACACCTTC.

This clone was recorded only once. The V gene is TRBV7-2, the J gene TRBJ1-2; TRBD1 is a possible D gene (5 bases). Germline CDR1 SGHTA, CDR2 FQGNSA. The CDR3 contains 13 residues. Trimming removed 6 bases at V and 7 bases at J, with 15 bases between. The CDR3 nucleotides are TGTGCCAGCAGTCTTCAGGGTTGGGGTGGCTACACCTTC. It yields the protein CASSLQGWGGYTF.

About this clone itself: This is likely a read error, given that the CDR3 carries no conserved phenylalanine or tryptophan at its end. V and J are TRBV7-2 and TRBJ2-7, with 10 positions matching TRBD2. The J call may be wrong; the DNA end is better matched by TRBJ2-1. The length of the CDR3 is 15 residues. Germline-derived CDR1 and CDR2 are SGHTA and FQGNSA. The CDR3 region has the DNA TGTGCCAGCAGCTTCCTAGCGGGGGTTCCCAATGAGCAGTTCCTC. Encoded protein: CASSFLAGVPNEQFL.

The CDR3 sequence: CASSLDFSYEQYF. The DNA for the CDR3 is TGTGCCAGCAGCTTAGACTTCTCCTACGAGCAGTACTTC. The chain has TRBV11-2 and TRBJ2-7, with D hard to call. This CDR3 spans 13 amino acids. V shed 0 bases and J shed 0 bases, with 3 bases lying between them. Germline CDR1 and CDR2: SGHAT and FQNNGV. The whole variable domain, remainder taken from reference TRBV11-2 and TRBJ2-7, is EAGVAQSPRYKIIEKRQSVAFWCNPISGHATLYWYQQILGQGPKLLIQFQNNGVVDDSQLPKDRFSAERLKGVDSTLKIQPAKLEDSAVYLCASSLDFSYEQYFGPGTRLTVT.

The chain is built from TRBV18 and TRBJ2-7; no firm D call. Germline assignment: CDR1 KGHSH and CDR2 LQKENI. Trimming cost V 3 bases and J 2 bases, with 11 bases left between them. CDR3 size: 14 residues. The CDR3 coding sequence is TGTGCCAGCTCACCGGGGTTTCTAGCCTACGAGCAGTACTTC. Translated: CASSPGFLAYEQYF. The complete variable domain, with remaining parts taken from reference TRBV18 and TRBJ2-7, reads NAGVMQNPRHLVRRRGQEARLRCSPMKGHSHVYWYRQLPEEGLKFMVYLQKENIIDESGMPKERFSAEFPKEGPSILRIQQVVRGDSAAYFCASSPGFLAYEQYFGPGTRLTVT.

This clone was detected once. The J gene is TRBJ1-1, the V gene TRBV30; 7 bases fit TRBD1. The CDR3 sequence is 13 residues long. The germline CDR1 and CDR2 sequences are GTSNPN and SVGIG (reference sequence). V lost 5 bases and J lost 5; bases outside the gene matches: 8. Here the CDR3 reads CAWLLPGGTEAFF. DNA of the CDR3: TGTGCCTGGCTCCTCCCAGGGGGAACTGAAGCTTTCTTT.

The chain uses TRBV7-2 and TRBJ2-6, with D unresolved. The V end lost 5 bases, the J end lost 4 bases, and 18 bases lay between the germline ends. The germline V gene encodes CDR1 SGHTA and CDR2 FQGNSA. This CDR3 spans 17 amino acids. The CDR3 bases are TGTGCCAGCAGCCCCCGTGTCATCGGGTCCGGGGCCAACGTCCTGACTTTC. Its protein product is CASSPRVIGSGANVLTF.

This chain uses TRBV5-1 with TRBJ2-1; 10 nucleotides match TRBD1. J gave up 8 bases and V 2 bases, and 10 bases lay outside the gene matches. The CDR3 totals 16 residues. Germline loops: CDR1 SGHRS, CDR2 YFSETQ. The CDR3 loop is CASSFPTGGNLDEQFF. In DNA, the CDR3 is TGCGCCAGCAGCTTCCCGACAGGGGGCAACCTGGATGAGCAGTTCTTC.